The rows below give T cell receptor beta chains drawn from one sample of a study of blood T cell repertoires in COVID-19. Produced via immunoSEQ multiplex PCR; TCRdb's table is partial and in-frame only. Here the sample spans around 100,000 clones, almost 80% being singletons. Sequencing input: peripheral blood. These receptors all come from a man in his sixties with active or convalescent COVID-19. Both conserved end residues are part of each CDR3. D genes are given only for firm matches.

CDR3aa,j_gene,v_gene,d_gene
CASTFGGGELFF,TRBJ2-2,TRBV7-2,-
CSASLMGGTGELFF,TRBJ2-2,TRBV29-1,-
CASSLGTEHYEQYF,TRBJ2-7,TRBV13,-
CASSQVAGGVIEDTGELFF,TRBJ2-2,TRBV14,TRBD2
CASSRRQGRGTGELFF,TRBJ2-2,TRBV14,-
CASSEPGVGPQNIQYF,TRBJ2-4,TRBV4-2,-
CASGLAQGLNTGELFF,TRBJ2-2,TRBV12-5,-
CAYTDHSGNTIYF,TRBJ1-3,TRBV5-4,-
CASSYSDRASGNTIYF,TRBJ1-3,TRBV6-5,TRBD1
CVTGGAGYGYTF,TRBJ1-2,TRBV27,TRBD1
CASSVGGLSTGELFF,TRBJ2-2,TRBV9,-